A single sample is the source of the 23 T cell receptor beta chains below, sequenced in a study of T cell responses to AZD1222 COVID-19 vaccine. Profiled with immunoSEQ multiplex PCR; TCRdb holds only in-frame clones, not every one. The sample holds approximately 190,000 clones, around 90% seen once. The sequencing used peripheral blood, collected on day 0 of AZD1222 vaccination. These TCRs come from an adult in good health.

V is TRBV3-1 (or the pseudogene TRBV3-2) and J is TRBJ2-7; D remains ambiguous. The CDR3 has 12 residues. V lost 0 bases and J 5 bases, leaving 5 bases between the germline ends. CDR1 and CDR2 (germline): LGHDT, YNNKEL (reference sequence). The CDR3 here is CASSQDENEQYF. The CDR3 DNA reads TGTGCCAGCAGCCAAGACGAAAACGAGCAGTACTTC.

This chain connects TRBV11-2 to TRBJ1-2, with D possibly TRBD1 on 5 matching bases. Per the germline V gene, CDR1 is SGHAT and CDR2 is FQNNGV. This CDR3 is 13 amino acids long. The V gene lost 0 bases and the J gene lost 3 bases, with 5 bases spanning the gap. CDR3 sequence reads: CASSLDRDYGYTF. CDR3 bases: TGTGCCAGCAGCTTAGACAGGGACTATGGCTACACCTTC.

The V call is TRBV19, the J call TRBJ1-1; 8 nucleotides line up with TRBD1. The trim removed 7 bases at V and 6 bases at J, leaving 13 bases unmatched. This CDR3 has 15 amino acids. Germline CDR1 is LNHDA and CDR2 is SQIVND (reference sequence). In nucleotides, the CDR3 is TGTGCCAGTATAAGGGGGCAGGGGGCGACTCCTGAAGCTTTCTTT. This encodes CASIRGQGATPEAFF.

The rearrangement uses TRBV6-2 or TRBV6-3 and TRBJ1-5, with a weak D call TRBD1 (6 bases). Trimming cost V 2 bases and J 0 bases, with 26 bases left between them. This CDR3 region has 21 residues. Germline V gene sequence: CDR1 MNHEY, CDR2 SVGEGT. CDR3 coding DNA: TGTGCCAGCAGTTACAAGAGGGGCTGGGGGACAAGGGTTAATAGCAATCAGCCCCAGCATTTT. Its protein is CASSYKRGWGTRVNSNQPQHF.

The chain has TRBV7-2 and TRBJ2-7; 8 positions match TRBD1. CDR1 is SGHTA, CDR2 FQGNSA, per germline. The CDR3 contains 15 residues. The ends lost 4 bases at V and 2 bases at J; junction bases unmatched: 7. The CDR3 protein is CASSSQGVTPYEQYF. The CDR3 DNA follows: TGTGCCAGCAGCTCACAGGGGGTGACCCCCTACGAGCAGTACTTC.

This clone was picked up one time. This chain connects TRBV12-3 or TRBV12-4 to TRBJ2-7; possibly TRBD2 for D (5 bases). CDR3 size: 11 residues. Trimming shortened V by 5 bases and J by 9 bases, and 11 bases separated the two germline ends. CDR3 sequence (DNA): TGTGCCAGCAGTGTTAGCGAGACGCAGTACTTC. Encoded protein: CASSVSETQYF.

The sample holds one count of this clone. J is TRBJ1-6 and V is TRBV9; D unclear. The CDR3 is 14 amino acids. Germline V gives CDR1 SGDLS, CDR2 YYNGEE. V gave up 1 base and J gave up 4 bases, with 6 bases separating them. CDR3 in amino acids: CASSVPGYNSPLHF. The CDR3 DNA reads TGTGCCAGCAGCGTACCGGGTTATAATTCACCCCTCCACTTT.

This rearrangement joins TRBV5-1 to TRBJ2-1; TRBD2 is a possible D gene (5 bases). The CDR3 loop spans 17 amino acids. Germline values: CDR1 SGHRS, CDR2 YFSETQ. V dropped 5 bases and J dropped 0 bases, with 18 bases sitting between them. CDR3: CASSLSQRGNSYNEQFF. As DNA, the CDR3 is TGCGCCAGCAGTTTATCCCAGAGAGGGAACTCCTACAATGAGCAGTTCTTC.

The rearrangement uses TRBV7-9 and TRBJ2-7; 7 positions match TRBD2. The J segment lost 5 bases and the V segment lost 0 bases, leaving 7 bases of the junction unmatched. Germline assignment: CDR1 SEHNR and CDR2 FQNEAQ (reference sequence). The CDR3 extends over 15 amino acids. This chain's CDR3 is CASSLAIGLVHEQYF. CDR3 DNA sequence: TGTGCCAGCAGCTTAGCAATCGGACTAGTTCACGAGCAGTACTTC.

This chain connects TRBV10-3 to TRBJ2-5; D is possibly TRBD1 (6 bases). The CDR3 is 12 amino acids. Germline V CDR1 and CDR2: ENHRY, SYGVKD. Trimming took off 10 bases at V and 1 base at J, with 10 bases between the two ends. The CDR3 region has the DNA TGTGCCAGCGGACAGTCCCAAGAGACCCAGTACTTC. Its protein is CASGQSQETQYF.

The CDR3 DNA follows: TGTGCCACCAGCAGAGATTCCGCAGGACTAGCGGTTCAGGGTGAGCAGTTCTTC. Translating gives CATSRDSAGLAVQGEQFF. V gene TRBV15 combines with J gene TRBJ2-1; 10 bases match TRBD2. CDR1 LNHNV and CDR2 YYDKDF come from the germline V gene (reference sequence). J was trimmed by 9 bases and V by 0 bases; bases with no gene match: 14. The CDR3 sequence is 18 residues long.

The chain employs TRBV7-8 and TRBJ2-1; 8 nucleotides align to TRBD2. Germline assignment: CDR1 SGHVS and CDR2 FQNEAQ. The CDR3 extends over 20 amino acids. Trimming at V came to 6 bases and at J to 0 bases, leaving 19 bases not matched to a gene. CDR3 in DNA: TGTGCCAGCAGTCCCCCACGTGGTCTTAGCGGGACGAGCTCCTACAATGAGCAGTTCTTC. Its translation is CASSPPRGLSGTSSYNEQFF. The entire variable domain, with the rest obtained from reference TRBV7-8 and TRBJ2-1, is as follows: GAGVSQSPRYKVAKRGQDVALRCDPISGHVSLFWYQQALGQGPEFLTYFQNEAQLDKSGLPSDRFFAERPEGSVSTLKIQRTQQEDSAVYLCASSPPRGLSGTSSYNEQFFGPGTRLTVL.

V usage is TRBV6-5 and J usage is TRBJ1-5; no clear D gene. This CDR3 comprises 12 residues. The germline V gene encodes CDR1 MNHEY and CDR2 SVGAGI. V was pared by 6 bases and J by 7 bases, with 10 bases between. CDR3 nucleotide sequence: TGTGCCAGCAGAGATGGTTGGCAGCCCCAGCATTTT. It is translated as CASRDGWQPQHF.

This chain joins TRBV5-1 and TRBJ2-7; weak D call: TRBD2 (6 bases). The CDR3 is made up of 15 amino acids. V shed 0 bases and J shed 3 bases, with 13 bases lying between them. Germline V gives CDR1 SGHRS, CDR2 YFSETQ. CDR3 amino acids: CASSLAGGGVYEQYF. CDR3 in DNA: TGCGCCAGCAGCTTGGCCGGGGGTGGGGTCTACGAGCAGTACTTC.

The genes are TRBV6-5 and TRBJ2-7, with TRBD2 identical over 7 bases. The germline V gene encodes CDR1 MNHEY and CDR2 SVGAGI. Unmatched junction bases numbered 15, after V lost 8 bases and J lost 8 bases. CDR3 length equals 14 residues. DNA for the CDR3: TGTGCCAGCCCCCGACACGCGGGAGCTACTCAGCAGTACTTC. Translated, it gives CASPRHAGATQQYF.

This clone was counted once. The chain employs TRBV2 and TRBJ2-2; perhaps TRBD1 as D (6 bases). Trimming cost V 7 bases and J 6 bases, with 30 bases left between them. There are 19 residues in the CDR3. Per the germline V gene, CDR1 is SNHLY and CDR2 is FYNNEI. CDR3 coding DNA: TGTGCCAGCAAATCAGGGGAGATTAGGAGAGAGACAGACCCCGGGGAGCTGTTTTTT. It yields the protein CASKSGEIRRETDPGELFF.

The rearrangement links TRBV5-4 to TRBJ1-6; D remains unclear. V dropped 0 bases and J dropped 7 bases, with 8 bases sitting between them. CDR3 length: 14 residues. Germline V lookup: CDR1 SGHNT, CDR2 YYREEE (reference sequence). CDR3 amino acids: CASSLEQLNSPLHF. The CDR3 bases are TGTGCCAGCAGCTTGGAACAGTTGAATTCACCCCTCCACTTT.

In this sample, this clone turned up once. This chain connects TRBV28 to TRBJ2-7, with D perhaps given as TRBD1 or TRBD2 (5 bases each). Trimming pared 6 bases from V and 3 bases from J, leaving 21 bases between. Germline CDR1 reads MDHEN; CDR2 reads SYDVKM. The CDR3 has 16 residues. The CDR3 DNA reads as TGTGCCAGCAGCCCATTCGGGGCTCCCCGGAGCTACGAGCAGTACTTC. Its translation: CASSPFGAPRSYEQYF.

CDR3 protein: CASSPPNYSGNTIYF. The CDR3 DNA is TGTGCCAGCAGCCCCCCGAATTACTCTGGAAACACCATATATTTT. J is TRBJ1-3 and V is TRBV14, with no clear D. The CDR3 length is 15 residues. The V and J ends lost 4 bases and 0 bases respectively, with 10 bases between them. Germline CDR1 SGHDN, CDR2 FVKESK.

J is TRBJ1-1 and V is TRBV6-4; no clear D gene. The CDR3 has 13 amino acids. V was trimmed by 5 bases and J by 4 bases, leaving 11 bases between them. Germline CDR1 MRHNA, CDR2 SNTAGT. This CDR3 is CASSLADGTEAFF. The CDR3 DNA sequence: TGTGCCAGCAGTCTGGCAGACGGCACTGAAGCTTTCTTT.

This chain connects TRBV27 to TRBJ2-3, with 8 bases lining up with TRBD1. V was clipped by 2 bases and J by 3 bases; unmatched bases: 1. This CDR3 has 14 amino acids. Per germline, CDR1 MNHEY and CDR2 SMNVEV (reference sequence). The CDR3 DNA follows: TGTGCCAGCAGTTTAACAGGGGGGACAGATACGCAGTATTTT. It yields the protein CASSLTGGTDTQYF.

J is TRBJ1-1 and V is TRBV9; 9 bases map to TRBD1. The trim removed 0 bases at V and 2 bases at J, leaving 8 bases unmatched. Germline V gene data show CDR1 as SGDLS and CDR2 as YYNGEE. The CDR3 covers 17 residues. The CDR3 here is CASSVDFEDRGNTEAFF. The CDR3, as DNA: TGTGCCAGCAGCGTAGATTTTGAGGACAGGGGAAACACTGAAGCTTTCTTT.

The chain has TRBV27 and TRBJ2-7, with TRBD1 matching 10 bases. This CDR3 region has 17 residues. Per the germline V gene, CDR1 is MNHEY and CDR2 is SMNVEV (reference sequence). V gave up 2 bases and J gave up 3 bases; unmatched junction bases: 10. The CDR3 bases are TGTGCCAGCAGTTTAGGTCCCGGGACAGGGGCGGACTACGAGCAGTACTTC. Its translation: CASSLGPGTGADYEQYF.